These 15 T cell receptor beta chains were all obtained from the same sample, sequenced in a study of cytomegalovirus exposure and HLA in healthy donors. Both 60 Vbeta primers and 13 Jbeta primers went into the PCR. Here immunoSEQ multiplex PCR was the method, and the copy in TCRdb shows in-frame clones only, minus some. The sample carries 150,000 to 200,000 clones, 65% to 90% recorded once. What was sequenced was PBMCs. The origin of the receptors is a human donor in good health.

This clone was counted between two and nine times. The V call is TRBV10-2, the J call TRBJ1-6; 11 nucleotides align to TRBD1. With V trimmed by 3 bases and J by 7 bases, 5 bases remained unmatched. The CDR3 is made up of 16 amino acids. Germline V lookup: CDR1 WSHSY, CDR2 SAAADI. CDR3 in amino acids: CASSERTGGENSPLHF. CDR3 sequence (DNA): TGCGCCAGCAGTGAAAGGACAGGGGGCGAAAATTCACCCCTCCACTTT.

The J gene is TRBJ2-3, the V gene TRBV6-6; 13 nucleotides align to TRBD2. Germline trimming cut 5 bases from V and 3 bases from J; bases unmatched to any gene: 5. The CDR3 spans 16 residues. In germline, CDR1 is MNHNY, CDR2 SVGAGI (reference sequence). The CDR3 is CASSPRLAGGTDTQYF. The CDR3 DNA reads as TGTGCCAGCAGTCCCCGACTAGCGGGGGGAACAGATACGCAGTATTTT.

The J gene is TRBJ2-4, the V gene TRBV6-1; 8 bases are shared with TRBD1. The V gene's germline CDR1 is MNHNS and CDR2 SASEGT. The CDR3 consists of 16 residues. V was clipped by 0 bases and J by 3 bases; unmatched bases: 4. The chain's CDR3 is CASSEAPTGGKNIQYF. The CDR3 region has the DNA TGTGCCAGCAGTGAAGCCCCCACAGGGGGCAAAAACATTCAGTACTTC.

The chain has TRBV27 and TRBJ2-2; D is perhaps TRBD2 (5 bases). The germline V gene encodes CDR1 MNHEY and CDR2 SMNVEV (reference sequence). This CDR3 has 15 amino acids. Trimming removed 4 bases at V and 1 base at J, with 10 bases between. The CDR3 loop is CASSSGILNTGELFF. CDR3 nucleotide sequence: TGTGCCAGCAGTTCGGGAATTCTGAACACCGGGGAGCTGTTTTTT.

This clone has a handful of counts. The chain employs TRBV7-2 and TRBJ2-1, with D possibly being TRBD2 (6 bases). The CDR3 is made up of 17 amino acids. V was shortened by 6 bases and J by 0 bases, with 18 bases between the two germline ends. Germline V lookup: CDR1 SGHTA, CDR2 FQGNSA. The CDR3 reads CASSLSSGTSSYNEQFF. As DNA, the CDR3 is TGTGCCAGCAGTCTGAGTAGCGGCACCAGCTCCTACAATGAGCAGTTCTTC.

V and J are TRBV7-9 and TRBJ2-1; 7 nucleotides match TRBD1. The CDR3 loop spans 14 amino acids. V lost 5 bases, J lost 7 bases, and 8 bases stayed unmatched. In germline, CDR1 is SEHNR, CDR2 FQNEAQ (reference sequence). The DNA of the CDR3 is TGTGCCAGCAGCCTAATGGTGACAGGGAATGAGCAGTTCTTC. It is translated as CASSLMVTGNEQFF.

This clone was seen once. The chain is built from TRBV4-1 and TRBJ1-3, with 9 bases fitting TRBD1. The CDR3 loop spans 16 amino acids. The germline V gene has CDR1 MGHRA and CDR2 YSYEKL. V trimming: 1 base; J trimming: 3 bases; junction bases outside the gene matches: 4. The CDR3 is CASSQGGQGYGNTIYF. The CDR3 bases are TGCGCCAGCAGCCAAGGGGGACAGGGTTATGGAAACACCATATATTTT.

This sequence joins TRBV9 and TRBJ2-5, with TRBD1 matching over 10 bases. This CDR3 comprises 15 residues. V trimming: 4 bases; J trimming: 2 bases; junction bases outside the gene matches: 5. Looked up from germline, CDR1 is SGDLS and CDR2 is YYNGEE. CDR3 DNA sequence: TGTGCCAGCAGCCCGGGACAGGGGAGACAAGAGACCCAGTACTTC. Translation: CASSPGQGRQETQYF. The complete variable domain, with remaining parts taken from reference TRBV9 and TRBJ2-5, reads DSGVTQTPKHLITATGQRVTLRCSPRSGDLSVYWYQQSLDQGLQFLIQYYNGEERAKGNILERFSAQQFPDLHSELNLSSLELGDSALYFCASSPGQGRQETQYFGPGTRLLVL.

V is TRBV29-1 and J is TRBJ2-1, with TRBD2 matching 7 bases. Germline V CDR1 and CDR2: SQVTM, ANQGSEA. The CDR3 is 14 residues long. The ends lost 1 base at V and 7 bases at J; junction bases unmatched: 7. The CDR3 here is CSVEGGGNVNEQFF. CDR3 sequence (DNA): TGCAGCGTTGAAGGGGGGGGGAATGTTAATGAGCAGTTCTTC.

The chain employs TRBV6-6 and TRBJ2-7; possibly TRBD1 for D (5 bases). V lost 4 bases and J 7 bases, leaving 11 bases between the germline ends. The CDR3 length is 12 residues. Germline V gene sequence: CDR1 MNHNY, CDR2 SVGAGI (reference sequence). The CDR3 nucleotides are TGTGCCAGCAGTTCTCAGGGTATGGAGCAGTACTTC. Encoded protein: CASSSQGMEQYF.

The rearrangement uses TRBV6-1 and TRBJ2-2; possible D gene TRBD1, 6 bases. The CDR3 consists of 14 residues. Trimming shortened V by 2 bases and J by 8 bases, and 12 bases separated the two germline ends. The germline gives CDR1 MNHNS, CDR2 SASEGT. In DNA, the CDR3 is TGTGCCAGCAGTGAATTGACAGGACTGGGGGAGCTGTTTTTT. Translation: CASSELTGLGELFF.

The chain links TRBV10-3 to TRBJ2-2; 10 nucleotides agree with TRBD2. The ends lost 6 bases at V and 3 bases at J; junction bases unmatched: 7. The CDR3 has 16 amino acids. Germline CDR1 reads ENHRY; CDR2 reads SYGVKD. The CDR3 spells CAISTPSGGHTGELFF. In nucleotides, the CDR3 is TGTGCCATCAGCACCCCTAGCGGGGGACACACCGGGGAGCTGTTTTTT.

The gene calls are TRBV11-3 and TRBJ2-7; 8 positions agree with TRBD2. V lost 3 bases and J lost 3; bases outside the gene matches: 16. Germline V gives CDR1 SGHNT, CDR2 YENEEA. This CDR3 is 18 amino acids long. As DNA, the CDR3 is TGTGCCAGCAGCTTTTCTTCTCTAGCGGGCGGGGGCAACTACGAGCAGTACTTC. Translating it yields CASSFSSLAGGGNYEQYF.

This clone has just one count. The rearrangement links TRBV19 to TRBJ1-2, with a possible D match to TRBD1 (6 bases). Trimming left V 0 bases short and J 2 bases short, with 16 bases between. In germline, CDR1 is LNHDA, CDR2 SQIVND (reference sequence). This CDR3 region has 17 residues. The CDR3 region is CASSIDFWDTLNYGYTF. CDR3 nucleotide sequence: TGTGCCAGTAGTATAGATTTTTGGGACACCCTCAACTATGGCTACACCTTC.

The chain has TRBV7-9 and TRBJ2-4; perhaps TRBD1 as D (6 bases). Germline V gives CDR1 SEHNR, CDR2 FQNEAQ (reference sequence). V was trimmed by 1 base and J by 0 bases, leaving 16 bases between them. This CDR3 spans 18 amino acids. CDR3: CASSLGRDNDEAKNIQYF. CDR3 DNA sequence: TGTGCCAGCAGCTTAGGTCGGGACAACGATGAAGCCAAAAACATTCAGTACTTC.